This T cell receptor beta chain was recovered during a study of cytomegalovirus exposure and HLA in healthy donors listed by TCRdb under 2017. Study-level background: An earlier analysis of about 560 of the donors reported approximately 300 Gb of sequence data and some 110 million unique TCR beta sequences obtained from about 180 million T cells. The T cell repertoires of around 730 subjects were profiled by immunosequencing and related to cytomegalovirus serostatus. All discovery cohort repertoires had been generated on a single sequencing platform. Around 320 gigabases of sequencing data and approximately 80 million unique TCR sequences were included in an early release covering about 600 HLA-typed donors. The study aimed to test whether cataloging public T cell receptors could reveal signatures of past pathogen exposure. To predict cytomegalovirus infection status, the study combined high-throughput TCR immunosequencing, statistical association of individual TCRs with disease status, and machine learning. The later analysis used no new phenotypic data to find candidate immune exposures, relying instead on TCR beta sequences and their occurrence across donors. Of the 398 genotyped donors, approximately 83% fell in the genetic ancestry cluster associated with self-reported Caucasian donors. An earlier analysis of 500 to 650 of the donors applied high-throughput TCR beta sequencing to assess whether each TCR beta V gene segment acted as functional or pseudogenic. The number of typed donors differed by locus: about 629-630 for A, B, C, DRB1 and DQB1; some 500 for DQA1; around 610 for DPA1; and approximately 450 for DPB1. Among under 450 genotyped donors of the cohort, an average of about 240,000 unique TCR beta nucleotide sequences were sequenced per donor, approximately 20% of them non-productive. To study patterns of TCR occurrence, a later analysis re-analyzed previously published TCR beta repertoires from under 750 donors and added high-resolution HLA genotyping. Class I and class II HLA loci were covered by the typing at four-digit resolution. Genome-wide SNP genotypes for about 65% of the 666 donors were used in a later genetic analysis, which treated that subset as a discovery cohort. Donor age, sex, ethnicity and CMV serostatus were compiled alongside the repertoire data. Besides the first cohort of roughly 640 subjects, a separate validation cohort made up of around 120 different subjects was used. Because of strong linkage in the cohort, roughly five DR-DQ haplotypes were treated as single units for association and clustering. The paper's findings and limits, for the study overall: The presence/absence analyses assumed that sequencing depth was roughly uniform across donors, and that assumption may not be true. A later genetic analysis associated a missense DCLRE1C variant with V-gene and J-gene trimming of TCR beta chains, and an independent cohort replicated the association. According to a later analysis, parvovirus B19, influenza, CMV and Epstein-Barr virus appeared linked to several top co-occurrence clusters. The study listed 150 to 200 TCR beta chains as associated with cytomegalovirus. A later analysis found that HLA-associated TCR beta chains were more clonally expanded and had lower generation probabilities than equally common non-associated chains. This cohort had only TCR beta chains sequenced, and the lack of alpha or paired-chain data limited which features could be detected. Linkage disequilibrium might explain the correlated functional status among segregating V segments, but an unknown experimental factor could not be ruled out. Most CMV-associated TCR beta chains appeared to be HLA-restricted in a later analysis, and the HLA associations seemed to be driven largely by CMV exposure. Specific HLA alleles were associated with 15,000 to 20,000 TCR beta sequences at a false discovery rate of 0.05 in a later analysis. In both the original and validation cohorts, the classifier was reported to diagnose cytomegalovirus status with high specificity and sensitivity. Assigning TCR associations to individual alleles was difficult when HLA alleles, especially DR and DQ, strongly co-occurred. Most TCR sequences were seen in very few donors, while some public TCRs were found in many individuals. Because counts were too low, about 18 rarely observed V segments, including chromosome 9 orphons, were left out of the earlier analysis of about 500 of the donors. In vitro tests confirmed that three of the cytomegalovirus-associated TCR beta chains recognize cytomegalovirus antigens. A group of highly shared sequence variants was considered likely to be a technical artifact of the sequencing pipeline. Compared with the 666-donor mean, donors in an Asian-associated ancestry cluster had fewer N-insertions in productive TCRs, according to a later genetic analysis. A further reported finding was that TCR beta sequences accurately predicted the HLA-A and HLA-B alleles for most subjects in the first cohort. According to a later analysis, TCR association rates differed among HLA loci, with DRB1 alleles showing the most associated TCRs and HLA-C alleles showing the fewest. In an earlier analysis of around 500 of the donors, most TCR beta V segments appeared in productive rearrangements about 87% or about 30% of the time, broadly matching IMGT annotations. The authors suggested that the approach could potentially be generalized to other disease states and immunological phenotypes. The only immune exposure information available for the cohort was CMV serostatus. The 87-base-pair reads could not distinguish some IMGT-functional V segments, including TRBV6-2 and TRBV6-3, so those segments were excluded. Because HLA typing was unavailable for some donors at each locus, only the typed subset was used in association tests.

The library was made by the immunoSEQ multiplex PCR assay. A mixture of 60 forward primers for TCR Vbeta segments and 13 reverse primers for TCR Jbeta segments was used in the multiplex PCR. The CDR3 region of rearranged TCR beta genes was amplified from genomic DNA by a multiplex PCR assay. The Illumina HiSeq System was used to sequence the amplified TCR beta libraries as 87-base-pair reads. In the authors' own workflow: Across the 600 to 700 repertoires, a later analysis counted 80 million or so unique TCR beta chains, around 11 million of which were shared by at least two donors. A nearest-neighbor algorithm error-corrected the raw reads and collapsed the reads into unique sequences, merging closely related sequences to remove PCR and sequencing errors. Alignment of CDR3 sequences to IMGT reference sequences was used to assign V, D and J gene segments. For a sequence to be retained, a match of at least six nucleotides to both a V gene segment and a J gene segment was required. A rearrangement counted as productive if the CDR3 had no stop codons and remained in frame with V and J, and every other rearrangement counted as non-productive. Following IMGT convention, CDR3 was defined as the stretch from the second conserved V-encoded cysteine to the conserved J-encoded phenylalanine. The earlier analysis of fewer than 700 of the donors excluded sequences that lacked an unambiguous match to a single V gene segment. In an earlier analysis of 500 to 750 of the donors, V segments were called functional above 56.7% productive rearrangements and were called segregating when the between-donor standard deviation exceeded 5%. A statistical classification framework was built to diagnose cytomegalovirus status from the catalog of TCR beta chain sequences. In a later analysis, V and J genes were assigned by comparing TCR nucleotide sequences against IMGT/GENE-DB human TR gene sequences. Using the TCRdist pipeline, a later analysis assigned CDR3 sequences along with most-parsimonious VDJ recombination scenarios. A later analysis defined each TCR beta chain by its CDR3 amino acid sequence plus V-gene family, and excluded reads lacking a unique V-gene family. In a later analysis, 500 to 650 highly shared, low-generation-probability nucleotide sequences were removed to address suspected cross-contamination and a sequencing artifact. In a later analysis, a clonal expansion index was calculated for each public chain from normalized within-repertoire ranks of inferred template counts. A later analysis computed generation probabilities with a VDJ recombination model fitted to out-of-frame rearrangements, and checked the results against IGoR. In a later analysis, hypergeometric tests were used to score TCR-TCR, TCR-HLA and TCR-CMV co-occurrence, with a repertoire-size bias correction applied to TCR pairs. False discovery rates were estimated in a later analysis by permuting HLA or CMV assignments 20 times. In a later analysis, co-occurring TCRs were grouped using DBSCAN, and TCRdist sequence similarity was added for clustering within HLA-allele-positive subsets. Repertoires with fewer than 30,000 or more than 120,000 public chains were left out of co-occurrence clustering, as were five repertoires with anomalous nucleotide sharing. The source is immuneACCESS, and TCRdb retained only in-frame sequences with V and J called. Part of the clones is not carried over; for the studies checked, unresolved V genes explain less than half of this, and the remainder is unexplained. The V and J calls and the clone size are those of that table, but D and trimming were determined from the DNA. The sample contains about 140,000 clones, 75% of them found a single time. About 3.5% of the sample lies in the top ten.

Here V drops 0 bases and J drops 7 bases, and the junction holds 2 bases not matched to any gene. CDR1 and CDR2 are read off the germline V gene as MDHEN and SYDVKM. The CDR3 numbers 13 residues from cysteine through phenylalanine. Kept here is only the CDR3 DNA, which spans 39 bases and is read in frame from base 1. The cohort was made up of approximately 670 healthy bone marrow donors. All cohort members were sampled while nominally healthy, although unrecorded immune exposures were likely present. The donor tested CMV seronegative, placing the donor among the 350 or so seronegative members of the cohort. A peripheral blood sample was collected from each donor, and TCR beta sequencing was performed on peripheral blood mononuclear cells. The Qiagen DNeasy Blood Extraction Kit was used to extract genomic DNA from the blood cell samples. This clone has a handful of counts. Its antigen remains undetermined. Per-base qualities were not stored, and no clone one base away is much larger.

Sequencing used PBMCs. The chain is made from TRBV28 and TRBJ1-1; 7 central nucleotides agree with TRBD1. The receptor comes from a man aged 35-49 years in good health and CMV-seronegative. The CDR3 protein is CASSLWGDSEAFF. The DNA is TGTGCCAGCAGTTTATGGGGGGACAGTGAAGCTTTCTTT. Outside the CDR3, residues come from the reference TRBV28 and TRBJ1-1 proteins, so the full variable domain is: DVKVTQSSRYLVKRTGEKVFLECVQDMDHENMFWYRQDPGLGLRLIYFSYDVKMKEKGDIPEGYSVSREKKERFSLILESASTNQTSMYLCASSLWGDSEAFFGQGTRLTVV.